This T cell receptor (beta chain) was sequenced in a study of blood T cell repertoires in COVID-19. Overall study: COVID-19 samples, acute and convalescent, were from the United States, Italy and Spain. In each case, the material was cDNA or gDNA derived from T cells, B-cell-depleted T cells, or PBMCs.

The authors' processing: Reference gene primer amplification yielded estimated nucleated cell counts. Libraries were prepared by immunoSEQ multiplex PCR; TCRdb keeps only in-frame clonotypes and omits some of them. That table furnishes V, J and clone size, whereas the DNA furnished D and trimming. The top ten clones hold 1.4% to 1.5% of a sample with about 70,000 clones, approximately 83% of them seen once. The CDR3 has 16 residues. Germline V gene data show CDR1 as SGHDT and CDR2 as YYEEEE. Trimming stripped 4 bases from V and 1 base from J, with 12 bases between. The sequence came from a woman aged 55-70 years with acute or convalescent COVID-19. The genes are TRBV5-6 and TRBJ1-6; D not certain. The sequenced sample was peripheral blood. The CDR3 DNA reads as TGTGCCAGCAGCGGCTTGCGGGGATCCTATAATTCACCCCTCCACTTT. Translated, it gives CASSGLRGSYNSPLHF.